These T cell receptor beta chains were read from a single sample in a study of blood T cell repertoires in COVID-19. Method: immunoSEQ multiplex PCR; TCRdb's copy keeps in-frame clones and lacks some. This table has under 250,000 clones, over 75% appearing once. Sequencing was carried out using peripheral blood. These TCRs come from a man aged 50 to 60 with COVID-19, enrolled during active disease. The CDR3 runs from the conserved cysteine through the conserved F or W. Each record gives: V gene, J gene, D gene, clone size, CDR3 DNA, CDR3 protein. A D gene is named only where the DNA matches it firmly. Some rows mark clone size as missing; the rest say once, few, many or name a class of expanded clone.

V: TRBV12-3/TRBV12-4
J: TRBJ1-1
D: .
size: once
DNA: TGTGCCAGCAGTAAGGTCAGGGGTACTGAAGCTTTCTTT
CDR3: CASSKVRGTEAFF

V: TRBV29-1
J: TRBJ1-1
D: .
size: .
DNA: TGCAGCGTAGCCCGGACACTGAACACTGAAGCTTTCTTT
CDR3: CSVARTLNTEAFF

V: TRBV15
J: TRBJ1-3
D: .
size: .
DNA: TGTGCCACCAGCAGAGACGGGGTCCCTGGAAACACCATATATTTT
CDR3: CATSRDGVPGNTIYF

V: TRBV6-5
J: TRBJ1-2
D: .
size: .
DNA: TGTGCCAGCAGTTACCAGGCGGGGACTAACTATGGCTACACCTTC
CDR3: CASSYQAGTNYGYTF

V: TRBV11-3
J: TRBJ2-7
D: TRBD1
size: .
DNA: TGTGCCAGCAGCTTAGGACAGGGTAGTTTCTACGAGCAGTACTTC
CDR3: CASSLGQGSFYEQYF

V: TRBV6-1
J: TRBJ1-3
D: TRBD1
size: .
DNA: TGTGCCAGCAGTGAAGGGTTGGGACAGGGGTCTGGAAACACCATATATTTT
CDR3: CASSEGLGQGSGNTIYF

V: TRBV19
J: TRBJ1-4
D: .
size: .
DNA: TGTGCCAGCAGACACGGTTTTGCAACTAATGAAAAACTGTTTTTT
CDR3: CASRHGFATNEKLFF

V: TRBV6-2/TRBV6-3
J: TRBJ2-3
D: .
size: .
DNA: TGTGCCAGCAGTCTAGCTTCTCGCACAGATACGCAGTATTTT
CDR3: CASSLASRTDTQYF

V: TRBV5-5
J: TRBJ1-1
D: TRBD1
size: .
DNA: TGTGCCAGCAGCTTGCCCCCGGGACAGGGTGAAGCTTTCTTT
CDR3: CASSLPPGQGEAFF

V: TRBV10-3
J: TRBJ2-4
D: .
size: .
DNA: TGTGCCATCAGTGAGTCCCCGACTGAGGGTCTGGTAGCCAAAAACATTCAGTACTTC
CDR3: CAISESPTEGLVAKNIQYF

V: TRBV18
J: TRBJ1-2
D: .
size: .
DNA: TGTGCCAGCTCACCATCCTACAGGGAGTCTGGCTACACCTTC
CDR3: CASSPSYRESGYTF

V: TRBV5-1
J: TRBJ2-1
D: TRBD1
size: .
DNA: TGCGCCAGCAGCTTTAAACAGGGGGAGCCCTACAATGAGCAGTTCTTC
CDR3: CASSFKQGEPYNEQFF

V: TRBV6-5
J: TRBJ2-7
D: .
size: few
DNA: TGTGCCAGCAGAGGGGACAACTCCTACGAGCAGTACTTC
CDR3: CASRGDNSYEQYF

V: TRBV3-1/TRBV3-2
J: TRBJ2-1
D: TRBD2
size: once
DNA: TGTGCCAGCAGCCACTTACTAGCGTCCGAGCAGTTCTTC
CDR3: CASSHLLASEQFF

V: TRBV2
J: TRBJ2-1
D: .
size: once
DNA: TGTGCCAGCGCCGACAGCTTCTCCTACAATGAGCAGTTCTTC
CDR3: CASADSFSYNEQFF

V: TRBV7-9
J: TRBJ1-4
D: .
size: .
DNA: TGTGCCAGCAGCCCCGGCGGTGAAAAACTGTTTTTT
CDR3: CASSPGGEKLFF

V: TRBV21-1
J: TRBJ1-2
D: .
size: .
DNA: TGTGCCAGCAGCTCGACACCCTCGACGGCTAACTATGGCTACACCTTC
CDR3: CASSSTPSTANYGYTF

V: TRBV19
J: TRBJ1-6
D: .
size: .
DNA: TGTGCCAGCCGGGGGGAGTTTACACCCCTCCACTTT
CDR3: CASRGEFTPLHF

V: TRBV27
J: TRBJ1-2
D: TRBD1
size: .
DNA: TGTGCCAGCAGTATCCCTCGGACAGGGCCGCATCTCGGGGGCTACACCTTC
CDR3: CASSIPRTGPHLGGYTF

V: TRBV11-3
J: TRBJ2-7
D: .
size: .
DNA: TGTGCCAGCAGCTTTGGTACAGGGTACGGCTACGAGCAGTACTTC
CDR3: CASSFGTGYGYEQYF

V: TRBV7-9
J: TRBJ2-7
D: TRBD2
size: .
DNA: TGTGCCAGCAGCTTAGTGGCGGGAGCCGACGAGCAGTACTTC
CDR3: CASSLVAGADEQYF

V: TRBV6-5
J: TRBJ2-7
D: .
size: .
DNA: TGTGCCAGCCTGTGGCCACAGGGCTACGAGCAGTACTTC
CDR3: CASLWPQGYEQYF

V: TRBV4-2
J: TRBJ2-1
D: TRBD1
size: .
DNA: TGTGCCAGCAGCCAAGAGGGACAGGGGGTCGGCAATGAGCAGTTCTTC
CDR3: CASSQEGQGVGNEQFF

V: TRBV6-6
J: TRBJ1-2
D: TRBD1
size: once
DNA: TGTGCCAGCAGTTACGTCATGACAGGGGTCGGCTACACCTTC
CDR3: CASSYVMTGVGYTF

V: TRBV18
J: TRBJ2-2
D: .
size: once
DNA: TGTGCCAGCTCGGTTAAGCGGGTAACGAACACCGGGGAGCTGTTTTTT
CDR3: CASSVKRVTNTGELFF

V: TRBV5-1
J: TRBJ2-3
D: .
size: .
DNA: TGCGCCAGCAGCTTTTCTCAGGGCACAGATACGCAGTATTTT
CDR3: CASSFSQGTDTQYF

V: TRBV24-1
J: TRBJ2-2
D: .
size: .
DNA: TGTGCCACCAGTGACCTCTCTTTAACAGGTTCCGGGGAGCTGTTTTTT
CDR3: CATSDLSLTGSGELFF

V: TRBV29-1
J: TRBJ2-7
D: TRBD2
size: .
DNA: TGCAGCGTTGTACTAGCGGGAACGTTGGGGCAGTACTTC
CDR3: CSVVLAGTLGQYF

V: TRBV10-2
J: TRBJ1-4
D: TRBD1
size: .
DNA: TGCGCCAGCAGTGGGGGACAGGGTGGTGAAAAACTGTTTTTT
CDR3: CASSGGQGGEKLFF

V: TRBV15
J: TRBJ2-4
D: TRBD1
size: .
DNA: TGTGCCACCAGCAGAGTTTCAGGGACAGGGGAGGCCAAAAACATTCAGTACTTC
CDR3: CATSRVSGTGEAKNIQYF

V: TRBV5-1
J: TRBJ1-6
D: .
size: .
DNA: TGCGCCAGCAGCTTTGACACCAAGAATTCACCCCTCCACTTT
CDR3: CASSFDTKNSPLHF

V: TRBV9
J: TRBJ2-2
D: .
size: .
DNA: TGTGCCAGCAGCGTAGTCTCCTGGAGGAGGACCGGGGAGCTGTTTTTT
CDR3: CASSVVSWRRTGELFF

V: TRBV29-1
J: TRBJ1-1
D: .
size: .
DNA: TGCAGCGTTGAGCATCAGGGCAGACTGGACACTGAAGCTTTCTTT
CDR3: CSVEHQGRLDTEAFF

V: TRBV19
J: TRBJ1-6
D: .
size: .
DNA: TGTGCCAGTAACCAACAGGTATCGGATTCACCCCTCCACTTT
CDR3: CASNQQVSDSPLHF

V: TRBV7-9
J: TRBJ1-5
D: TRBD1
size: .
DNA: TGTGCCAGCAGCCGGGACAGGGAATTAGGTATAGGCAATCAGCCCCAGCATTTT
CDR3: CASSRDRELGIGNQPQHF

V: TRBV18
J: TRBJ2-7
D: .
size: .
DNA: TGTGCCAGCTCACCCACCGGAGGTAGCTCCTACGAGCAGTACTTC
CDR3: CASSPTGGSSYEQYF

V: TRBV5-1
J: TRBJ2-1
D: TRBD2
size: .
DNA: TGCGCCAGCAGCTTAGCGGGAGTCAACAATGAGCAGTTCTTC
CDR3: CASSLAGVNNEQFF

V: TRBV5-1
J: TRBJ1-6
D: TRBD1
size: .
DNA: TGCGCCAGCAGCTTGTCAACAGGGGGCATGAATTCACCCCTCCACTTT
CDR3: CASSLSTGGMNSPLHF

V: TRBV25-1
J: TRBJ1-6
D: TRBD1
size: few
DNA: TGTGCCAGCAGTGAATCGACAGGGAGAAATTCACCCCTCCACTTT
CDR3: CASSESTGRNSPLHF

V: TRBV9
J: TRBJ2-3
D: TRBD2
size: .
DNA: TGTGCCAGCAGCACCGGGTGGGGGACTAGTCCAGATACGCAGTATTTT
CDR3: CASSTGWGTSPDTQYF

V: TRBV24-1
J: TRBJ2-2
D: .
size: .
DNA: TGTGCCACCAGTGATCTTAGTCCCGGGGAGCTGTTTTTT
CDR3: CATSDLSPGELFF

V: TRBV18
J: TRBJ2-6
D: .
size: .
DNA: TGTGCCAGCTCACCAGGGCTGAACTCTGGGGCCAACGTCCTGACTTTC
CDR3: CASSPGLNSGANVLTF

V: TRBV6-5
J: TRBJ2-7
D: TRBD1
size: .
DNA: TGTGCCAGCAGTTACTCAGGGGGCGGGTACGAGCAGTACTTC
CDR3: CASSYSGGGYEQYF

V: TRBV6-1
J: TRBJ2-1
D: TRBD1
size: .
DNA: TGTGCCAGCAGTGATGGGACAGGGGTCAATGAGCAGTTCTTC
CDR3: CASSDGTGVNEQFF

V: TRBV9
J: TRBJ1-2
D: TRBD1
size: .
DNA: TGTGCCAGCAGCGTAGGAGGACAGGCAGCGGGCTATGGCTACACCTTC
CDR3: CASSVGGQAAGYGYTF

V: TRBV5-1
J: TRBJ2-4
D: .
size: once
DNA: TGCGCCAGCAGCCCTGGACAGAAAAACATTCAGTACTTC
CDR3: CASSPGQKNIQYF

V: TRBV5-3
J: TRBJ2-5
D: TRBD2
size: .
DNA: TGTGCCAGAAGCTTGGGCGGGAGTAGCCAAGAGACCCAGTACTTC
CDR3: CARSLGGSSQETQYF

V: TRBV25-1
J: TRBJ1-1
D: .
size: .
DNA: TGTGCCAGCAGTGAATTCGGGGTAACGGAAGCTTTCTTT
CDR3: CASSEFGVTEAFF

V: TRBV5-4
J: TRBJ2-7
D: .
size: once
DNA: TGTGCCAGCAGCTTGGGGACATCCCCCTACGAGCAGTACTTC
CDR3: CASSLGTSPYEQYF

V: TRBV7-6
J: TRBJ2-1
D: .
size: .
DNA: TGTGCCAGCAGCCAGCGGGCGTCTAGGGGATTCAATGAGCAGTTCTTC
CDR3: CASSQRASRGFNEQFF

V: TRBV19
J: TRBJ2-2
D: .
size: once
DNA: TGTGCCAGTAGTAAGCAAAGCACCGGGGAGCTGTTTTTT
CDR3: CASSKQSTGELFF